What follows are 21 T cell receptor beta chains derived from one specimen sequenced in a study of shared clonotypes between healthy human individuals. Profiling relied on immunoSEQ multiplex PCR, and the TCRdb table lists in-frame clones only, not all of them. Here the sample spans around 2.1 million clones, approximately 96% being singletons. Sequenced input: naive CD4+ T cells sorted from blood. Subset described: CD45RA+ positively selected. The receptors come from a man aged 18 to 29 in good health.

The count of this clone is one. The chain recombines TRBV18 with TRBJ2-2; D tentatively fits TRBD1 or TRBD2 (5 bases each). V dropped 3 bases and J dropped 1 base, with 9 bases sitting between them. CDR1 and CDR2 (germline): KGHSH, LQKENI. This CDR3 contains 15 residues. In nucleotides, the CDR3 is TGTGCCAGCTCACCCGGGACGGTGAACACCGGGGAGCTGTTTTTT. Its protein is CASSPGTVNTGELFF.

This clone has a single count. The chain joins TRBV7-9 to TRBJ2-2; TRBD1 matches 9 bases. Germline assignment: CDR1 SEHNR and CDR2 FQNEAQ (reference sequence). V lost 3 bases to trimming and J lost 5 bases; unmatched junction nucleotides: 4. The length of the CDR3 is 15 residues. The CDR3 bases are TGTGCCAGCAGCTTTGACAGGGGGGTAACCGGGGAGCTGTTTTTT. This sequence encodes CASSFDRGVTGELFF.

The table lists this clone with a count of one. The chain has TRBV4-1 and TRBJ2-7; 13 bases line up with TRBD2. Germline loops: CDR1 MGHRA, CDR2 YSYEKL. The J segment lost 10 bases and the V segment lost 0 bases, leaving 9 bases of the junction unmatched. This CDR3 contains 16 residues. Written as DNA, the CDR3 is TGCGCCAGCAGCCAAGAGGGGGCGGGACTAGCGGGACAACAGTACTTC. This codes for CASSQEGAGLAGQQYF.

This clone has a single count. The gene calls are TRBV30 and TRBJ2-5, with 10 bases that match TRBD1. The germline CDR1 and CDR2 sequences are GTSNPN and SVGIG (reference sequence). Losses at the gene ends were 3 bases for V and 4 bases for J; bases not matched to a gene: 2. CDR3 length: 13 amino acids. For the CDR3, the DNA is TGTGCCTGGAGCGGGACAGGGGCAGAGACCCAGTACTTC. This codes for CAWSGTGAETQYF.

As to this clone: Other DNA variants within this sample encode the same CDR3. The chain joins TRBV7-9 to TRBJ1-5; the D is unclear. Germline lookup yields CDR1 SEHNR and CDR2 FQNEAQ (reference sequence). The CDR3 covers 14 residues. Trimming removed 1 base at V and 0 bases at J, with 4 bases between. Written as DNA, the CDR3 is TGTGCCAGCAGCTTAGTGGGTAGCAATCAGCCCCAGCATTTT. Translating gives CASSLVGSNQPQHF.

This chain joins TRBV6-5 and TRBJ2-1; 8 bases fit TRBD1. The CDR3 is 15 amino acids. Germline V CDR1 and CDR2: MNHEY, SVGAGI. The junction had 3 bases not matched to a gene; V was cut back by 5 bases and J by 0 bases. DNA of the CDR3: TGTGCCAGCAGTAAGACAGGGGTCTCCTACAATGAGCAGTTCTTC. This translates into CASSKTGVSYNEQFF.

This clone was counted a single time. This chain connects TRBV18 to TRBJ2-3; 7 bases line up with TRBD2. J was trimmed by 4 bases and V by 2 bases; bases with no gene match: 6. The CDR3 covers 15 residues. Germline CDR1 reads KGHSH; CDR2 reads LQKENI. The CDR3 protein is CASSPAGLAADTQYF. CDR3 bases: TGTGCCAGCTCACCAGCTGGCCTAGCGGCAGATACGCAGTATTTT.

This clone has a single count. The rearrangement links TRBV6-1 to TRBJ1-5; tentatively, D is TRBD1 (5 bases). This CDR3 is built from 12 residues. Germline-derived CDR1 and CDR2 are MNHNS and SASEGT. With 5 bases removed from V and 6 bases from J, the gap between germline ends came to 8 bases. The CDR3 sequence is CASSRDRQPQHF. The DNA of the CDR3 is TGTGCCAGCAGTCGGGACCGTCAGCCCCAGCATTTT.

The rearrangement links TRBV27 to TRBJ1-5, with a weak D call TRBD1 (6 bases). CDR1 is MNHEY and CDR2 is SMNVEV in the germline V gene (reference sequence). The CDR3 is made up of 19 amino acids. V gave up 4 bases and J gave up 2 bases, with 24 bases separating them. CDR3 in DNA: TGTGCCAGCAGTTCAAACCCCATCGGACAGATTCGGCGCAATCAGCCCCAGCATTTT. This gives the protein CASSSNPIGQIRRNQPQHF.

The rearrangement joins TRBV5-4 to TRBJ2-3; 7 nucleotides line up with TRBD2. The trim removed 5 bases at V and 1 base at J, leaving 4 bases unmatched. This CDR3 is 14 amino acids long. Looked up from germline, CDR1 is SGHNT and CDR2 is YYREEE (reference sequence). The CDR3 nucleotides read TGTGCCAGCAGTGGGCTAGCGGGCACAGATACGCAGTATTTT. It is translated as CASSGLAGTDTQYF.

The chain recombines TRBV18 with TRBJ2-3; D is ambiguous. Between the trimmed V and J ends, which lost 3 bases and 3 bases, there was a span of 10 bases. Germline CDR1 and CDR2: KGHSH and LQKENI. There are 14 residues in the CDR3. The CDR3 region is CASSPVDQTDTQYF. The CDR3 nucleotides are TGTGCCAGCTCACCTGTTGACCAGACAGATACGCAGTATTTT.

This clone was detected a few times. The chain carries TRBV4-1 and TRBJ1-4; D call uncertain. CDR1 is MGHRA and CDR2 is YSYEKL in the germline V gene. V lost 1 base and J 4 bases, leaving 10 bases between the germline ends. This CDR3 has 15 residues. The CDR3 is CASSQVIGYNEKLFF. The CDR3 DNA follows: TGCGCCAGCAGCCAAGTAATAGGGTATAATGAAAAACTGTTTTTT.

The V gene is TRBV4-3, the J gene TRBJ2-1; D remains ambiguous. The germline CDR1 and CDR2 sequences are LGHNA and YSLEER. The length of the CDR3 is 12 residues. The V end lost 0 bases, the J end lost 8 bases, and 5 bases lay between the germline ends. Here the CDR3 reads CASSQDLYEQFF. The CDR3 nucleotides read TGCGCCAGCAGCCAAGATCTCTATGAGCAGTTCTTC.

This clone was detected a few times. Here the CDR3 reads CARREGGNQPQHF. DNA of the CDR3: TGTGCCAGGAGAGAAGGGGGCAATCAGCCCCAGCATTTT. This sequence joins TRBV6-4 and TRBJ1-5, with D perhaps matching TRBD1 (5 bases). V lost 9 bases and J lost 2, with 11 bases in between. The CDR3 extends over 13 amino acids. The germline V gene encodes CDR1 MRHNA and CDR2 SNTAGT.

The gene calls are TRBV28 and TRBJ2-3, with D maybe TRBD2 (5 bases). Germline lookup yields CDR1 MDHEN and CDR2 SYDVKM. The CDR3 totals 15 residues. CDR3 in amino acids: CAASSAGVGTDTQYF. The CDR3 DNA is TGTGCTGCCAGTTCAGCCGGGGTGGGCACAGATACGCAGTATTTT.

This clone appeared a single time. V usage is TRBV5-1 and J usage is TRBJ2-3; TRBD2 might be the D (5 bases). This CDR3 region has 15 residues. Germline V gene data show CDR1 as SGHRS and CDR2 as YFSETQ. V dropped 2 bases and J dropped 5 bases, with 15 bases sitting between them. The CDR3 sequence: CASSFAHLEGDTQYF. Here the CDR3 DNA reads TGCGCCAGCAGCTTCGCACACCTTGAGGGAGATACGCAGTATTTT.

CDR3 loop: CATARSGTSLSYEQYF. In DNA form, the CDR3 reads TGTGCCACCGCAAGATCGGGGACCTCTCTCTCCTACGAGCAGTACTTC. This chain joins TRBV19 and TRBJ2-7; D may match TRBD1 or TRBD2 (5 bases each). The germline V gene encodes CDR1 LNHDA and CDR2 SQIVND (reference sequence). V gave up 10 bases and J gave up 0 bases, with 22 bases separating them. This CDR3 is built from 16 residues. The complete variable domain, with remaining parts taken from reference TRBV19 and TRBJ2-7, reads DGGITQSPKYLFRKEGQNVTLSCEQNLNHDAMYWYRQDPGQGLRLIYYSQIVNDFQKGDIAEGYSVSREKKESFPLTVTSAQKNPTAFYLCATARSGTSLSYEQYFGPGTRLTVT.

CDR3 region: CASSQEPSSYNSPLHF. CDR3 DNA sequence: TGTGCCAGCAGCCAAGAGCCAAGCTCCTATAATTCACCCCTCCACTTT. V is TRBV4-2 and J is TRBJ1-6; D remains ambiguous. V shed 0 bases and J shed 0 bases, with 6 bases lying between them. The CDR3 is 16 amino acids. Germline CDR1 and CDR2: LGHNA and YNFKEQ.

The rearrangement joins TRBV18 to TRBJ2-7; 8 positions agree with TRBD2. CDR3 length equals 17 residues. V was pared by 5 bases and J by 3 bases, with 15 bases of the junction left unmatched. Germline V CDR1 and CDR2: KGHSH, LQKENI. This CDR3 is CASSSMGLGVLGYEQYF. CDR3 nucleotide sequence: TGTGCCAGCTCATCAATGGGACTAGGCGTGCTGGGCTACGAGCAGTACTTC.

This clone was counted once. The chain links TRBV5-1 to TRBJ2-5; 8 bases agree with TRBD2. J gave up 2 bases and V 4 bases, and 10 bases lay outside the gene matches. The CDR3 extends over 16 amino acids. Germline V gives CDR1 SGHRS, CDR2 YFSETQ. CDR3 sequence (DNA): TGCGCCAGCAGCCTGCCTCTCGGGGGGGTTCAAGAGACCCAGTACTTC. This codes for CASSLPLGGVQETQYF. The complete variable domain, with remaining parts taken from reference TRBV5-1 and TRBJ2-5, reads KAGVTQTPRYLIKTRGQQVTLSCSPISGHRSVSWYQQTPGQGLQFLFEYFSETQRNKGNFPGRFSGRQFSNSRSEMNVSTLELGDSALYLCASSLPLGGVQETQYFGPGTRLLVL.

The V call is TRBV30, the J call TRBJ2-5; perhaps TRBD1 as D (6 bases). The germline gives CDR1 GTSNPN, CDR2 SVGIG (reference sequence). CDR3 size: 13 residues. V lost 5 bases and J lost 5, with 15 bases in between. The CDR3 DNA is TGTGCCTGGGCTCGTGGGGGCGGGGAGACCCAGTACTTC. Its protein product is CAWARGGGETQYF. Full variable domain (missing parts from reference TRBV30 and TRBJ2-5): SQTIHQWPATLVQPVGSPLSLECTVEGTSNPNLYWYRQAAGRGLQLLFYSVGIGQISSEVPQNLSASRPQDRQFILSSKKLLLSDSGFYLCAWARGGGETQYFGPGTRLLVL.